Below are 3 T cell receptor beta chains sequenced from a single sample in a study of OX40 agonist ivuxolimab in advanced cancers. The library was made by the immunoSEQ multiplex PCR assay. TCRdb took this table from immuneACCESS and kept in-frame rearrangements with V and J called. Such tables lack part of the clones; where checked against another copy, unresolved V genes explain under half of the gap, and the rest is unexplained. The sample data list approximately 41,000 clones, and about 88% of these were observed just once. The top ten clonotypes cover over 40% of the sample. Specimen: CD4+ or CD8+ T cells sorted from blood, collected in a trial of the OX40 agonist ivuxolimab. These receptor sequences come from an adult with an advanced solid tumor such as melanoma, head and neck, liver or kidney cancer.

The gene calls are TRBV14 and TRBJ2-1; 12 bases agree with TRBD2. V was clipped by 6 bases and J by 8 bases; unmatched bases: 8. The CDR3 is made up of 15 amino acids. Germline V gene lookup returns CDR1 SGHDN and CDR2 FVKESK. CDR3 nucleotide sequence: TGTGCCAGCAGTCGAGGGCCTAGCGGGGGGGATGAGCAGTTCTTC. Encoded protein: CASSRGPSGGDEQFF.

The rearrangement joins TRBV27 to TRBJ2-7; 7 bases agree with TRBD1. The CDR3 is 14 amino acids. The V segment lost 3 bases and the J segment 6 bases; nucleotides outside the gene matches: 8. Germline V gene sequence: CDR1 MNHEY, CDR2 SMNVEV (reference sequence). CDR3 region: CASSLGQGVGEQYF. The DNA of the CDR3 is TGTGCCAGCAGTTTGGGGCAGGGGGTTGGCGAGCAGTACTTC.

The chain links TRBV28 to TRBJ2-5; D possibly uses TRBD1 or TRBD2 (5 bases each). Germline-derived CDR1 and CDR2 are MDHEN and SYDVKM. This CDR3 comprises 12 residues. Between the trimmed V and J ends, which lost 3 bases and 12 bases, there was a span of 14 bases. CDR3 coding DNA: TGTGCCAGCAGTTTCATTTGGGACCAAAAGTACTTC. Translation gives CASSFIWDQKYF.